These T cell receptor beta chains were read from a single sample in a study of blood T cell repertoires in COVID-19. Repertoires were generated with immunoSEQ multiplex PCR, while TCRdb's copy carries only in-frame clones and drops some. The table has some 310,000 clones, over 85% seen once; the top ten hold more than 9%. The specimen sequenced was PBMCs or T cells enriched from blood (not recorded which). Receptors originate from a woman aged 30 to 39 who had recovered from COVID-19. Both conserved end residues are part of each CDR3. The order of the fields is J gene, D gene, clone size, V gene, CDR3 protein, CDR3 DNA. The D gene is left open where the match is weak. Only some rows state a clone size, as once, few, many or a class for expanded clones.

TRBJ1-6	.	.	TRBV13	CASSARGGSNSPLHF	TGTGCCAGCAGCGCCCGTGGGGGCAGTAATTCACCCCTCCACTTT
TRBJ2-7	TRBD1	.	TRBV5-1	CASSLVGQEPEYEQYF	TGCGCCAGCAGCTTGGTGGGACAGGAGCCCGAATACGAGCAGTACTTC
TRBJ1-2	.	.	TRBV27	CASGLAGGAHGYTF	TGTGCCAGCGGGCTCGCTGGGGGGGCGCATGGCTACACCTTC
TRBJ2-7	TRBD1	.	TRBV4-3	CASSLGQGPYEQYF	TGCGCCAGCAGCTTGGGACAGGGTCCCTACGAGCAGTACTTC
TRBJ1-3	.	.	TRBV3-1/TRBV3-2	CASSQEMGHYTGNTIYF	TGTGCCAGCAGCCAAGAGATGGGACATTATACTGGAAACACCATATATTTT
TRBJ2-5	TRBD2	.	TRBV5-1	CASSRGLAGPYQETQYF	TGCGCCAGCAGCAGGGGACTAGCGGGGCCGTACCAAGAGACCCAGTACTTC
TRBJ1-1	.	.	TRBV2	CASRKLDSSYTEAFF	TGTGCCAGCAGGAAACTCGACAGTAGTTACACTGAAGCTTTCTTT
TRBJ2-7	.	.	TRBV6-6	CASSPQGYEQYF	TGTGCCAGCAGTCCACAGGGATACGAGCAGTACTTC
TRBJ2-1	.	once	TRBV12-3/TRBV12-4	CASSGLGGNEQFF	TGTGCCAGCAGCGGACTGGGGGGCAATGAGCAGTTCTTC
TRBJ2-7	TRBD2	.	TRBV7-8	CASSPGGRTRIYEQYF	TGTGCCAGCAGCCCCGGGGGTCGGACTAGAATATACGAGCAGTACTTC
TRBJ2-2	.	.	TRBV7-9	CASGQNTGELFF	TGTGCCAGCGGGCAGAACACCGGGGAGCTGTTTTTT
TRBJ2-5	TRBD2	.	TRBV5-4	CASSGGGLQETQYF	TGTGCCAGCAGCGGCGGGGGACTCCAAGAGACCCAGTACTTC
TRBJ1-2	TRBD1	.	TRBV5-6	CASSWTGAYGYTF	TGTGCCAGCAGCTGGACAGGGGCCTATGGCTACACCTTC
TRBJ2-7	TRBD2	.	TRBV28	CASSLLGSGRAHEQYF	TGTGCCAGCAGTTTATTGGGAAGCGGGAGGGCCCACGAGCAGTACTTC
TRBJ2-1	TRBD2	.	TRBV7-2	CASSLAVSSYNEQFF	TGTGCCAGCAGTCTAGCGGTGAGCTCCTACAATGAGCAGTTCTTC
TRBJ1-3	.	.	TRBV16	CASSQSSTGNTIYF	TGTGCCAGCAGCCAATCGAGTACTGGAAACACCATATATTTT
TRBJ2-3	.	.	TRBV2	CASSDGGLGDTQYF	TGTGCCAGCAGTGACGGGGGGCTGGGCGATACGCAGTATTTT
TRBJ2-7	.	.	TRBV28	CASSPGYSYEQYF	TGTGCCAGCAGTCCGGGGTACTCCTACGAGCAGTACTTC
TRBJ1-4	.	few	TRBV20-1	CSASGGQQTTNEKLFF	TGCAGTGCTAGTGGAGGACAGCAAACAACTAATGAAAAACTGTTTTTT
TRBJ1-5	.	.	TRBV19	CASTQQGPQPQHF	TGTGCCAGTACCCAACAGGGTCCTCAGCCCCAGCATTTT
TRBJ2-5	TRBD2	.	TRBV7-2	CASSASWGERTSGKETQYF	TGTGCCAGCAGCGCGTCTTGGGGGGAACGCACTAGCGGGAAAGAGACCCAGTACTTC
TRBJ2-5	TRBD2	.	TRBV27	CASTSPTSGRETQYF	TGTGCCAGCACCTCACCGACTAGCGGGAGAGAGACCCAGTACTTC
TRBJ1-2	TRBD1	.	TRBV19	CASSIAGVDRDYNYGYTF	TGTGCCAGTAGTATAGCGGGCGTGGACAGGGATTATAACTATGGCTACACCTTC
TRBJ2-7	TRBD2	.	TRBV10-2	CASSRGLGPYEQYF	TGCGCCAGCAGCCGTGGACTAGGGCCCTACGAGCAGTACTTC